The next 12 T cell receptor beta chains were all read from a single sample in a study of vaccination and CD4 T cells after COVID-19. Treatment specified: approximately 9-day PBMC culture with coronavirus spike peptide pools or control peptides (ViraFEST assay). No cognate antigen is known for these TCRs. The Oncomine TCR Beta short-read assay was what sequenced the DNA obtained from cultured CD4+ T cells. A single record per CDR3 protein comes from TCRdb applying MiXCR to the PCR reads. The sample consists of 20,000 to 25,000 distinct CDR3 sequences, 43% of them appearing once. Source material: CD4+ T cells from blood, cultured in vitro. The source of these receptors is a human donor who had recovered from COVID-19.

The V gene is TRBV12-3 or TRBV12-4, the J gene TRBJ1-2; 7 bases are a match to TRBD1. V shed 5 bases, J shed 6 bases, and the junction held 6 bases outside the gene matches. This CDR3 region has 13 residues. This CDR3 is CASSPTGRDGYTF. In nucleotides, the CDR3 is TGTGCCAGCAGTCCGACAGGGAGGGATGGCTACACCTTC.

Only one count was recorded for this clonotype. Here the CDR3 DNA reads TGTGCCAGCACGGATGGGCAGGGGACCCAGTACTTC. It yields the protein CASTDGQGTQYF. J is TRBJ2-5 and V is TRBV2, with D tentatively TRBD1 (5 bases). CDR1 is SNHLY, CDR2 FYNNEI, per germline. Trimming removed 7 bases from V and 7 bases from J, with 13 bases in between. The CDR3 is 12 amino acids.

This clonotype was detected only a few times. The chain has TRBV2 and TRBJ1-5; D is ambiguous. This CDR3 has 16 residues. V was shortened by 5 bases and J by 6 bases, with 20 bases between the two germline ends. CDR1 SNHLY and CDR2 FYNNEI come from the germline V gene. CDR3 nucleotides: TGTGCCAGCAGTAGCGAGGCATCCCAACGAGGTCAGCCCCAGCATTTT. As protein: CASSSEASQRGQPQHF.

This clonotype was counted between two and nine times. The chain carries TRBV20-1 and TRBJ1-1, with 9 bases identical to TRBD1. With 5 bases clipped from V and 11 bases from J, the junction kept 18 bases outside the gene matches. This CDR3 is built from 15 residues. Germline loops: CDR1 DFQATT, CDR2 SNEGSKA (reference sequence). The CDR3 DNA reads TGCAGTGCTCCCCACCCGGGACAGGGTCTGGTTGTGGCTTTCTTT. Translation: CSAPHPGQGLVVAFF.

The V gene is TRBV10-3, the J gene TRBJ2-1; 11 bases align to TRBD2. The CDR3 is made up of 16 amino acids. Germline V CDR1 and CDR2: ENHRY, SYGVKD. The junction had 7 bases not matched to a gene; V was cut back by 2 bases and J by 7 bases. CDR3 sequence: CAISEIATSGSNEQFF. CDR3 DNA sequence: TGTGCCATCAGTGAGATAGCCACTAGCGGGAGTAATGAGCAGTTCTTC.

This clonotype has just a few counts. The CDR3 nucleotides are TGTGCCAGCAGTTATACCAGTAAATATGGCTACACCTTC. Protein sequence: CASSYTSKYGYTF. The chain recombines TRBV6-5 with TRBJ1-2; D ambiguous. V was clipped by 3 bases and J by 5 bases, with 10 bases between them. Germline CDR1 MNHEY, CDR2 SVGAGI. The CDR3 loop spans 13 amino acids.

This clonotype has only a few counts. This chain joins TRBV28 and TRBJ1-5; 9 nucleotides match TRBD1. Germline V CDR1 and CDR2: MDHEN, SYDVKM. This CDR3 region has 14 residues. V dropped 3 bases and J dropped 11; count of bases not matched to a gene: 8. The CDR3 DNA follows: TGTGCCAGCAGTTTCCCACAGGGGGCTCGGGCCCAGCATTTT. Protein product: CASSFPQGARAQHF.

V gene TRBV27 combines with J gene TRBJ1-2, with D perhaps matching TRBD1 (6 bases). V lost 6 bases and J lost 3, with 14 bases in between. Germline CDR1 reads MNHEY; CDR2 reads SMNVEV (reference sequence). The CDR3 is 14 residues long. The CDR3 here is CASRGQGSHYGYTF. The CDR3 nucleotides read TGTGCCAGCAGAGGGCAGGGGTCGCACTATGGCTACACCTTC.

This clonotype was counted between two and nine times. This chain joins TRBV6-1 and TRBJ2-5; TRBD1 agrees at 8 bases. Losses at the gene ends were 7 bases for V and 0 bases for J; bases not matched to a gene: 7. Germline CDR1 and CDR2: MNHNS and SASEGT. The CDR3 sequence is 15 residues long. The CDR3: CASNKQGGDQETQYF. CDR3 nucleotide sequence: TGTGCCAGCAACAAACAGGGGGGAGACCAAGAGACCCAGTACTTC.

The chain carries TRBV4-3 and TRBJ2-1; D is unclear. The ends were cut back, 5 bases at V and 4 bases at J, with 18 bases in the middle. The CDR3 runs 16 residues. Germline-derived CDR1 and CDR2 are LGHNA and YSLEER. The CDR3 loop is CASSIGSRRNYNEQFF. CDR3 DNA: TGCGCCAGCAGCATCGGGTCTAGGAGAAATTACAATGAGCAGTTCTTC.

The gene calls are TRBV27 and TRBJ1-4; weak D call: TRBD1 (5 bases). This CDR3 is 13 amino acids long. Germline assignment: CDR1 MNHEY and CDR2 SMNVEV (reference sequence). V was shortened by 6 bases and J by 7 bases, with 12 bases between the two germline ends. CDR3 bases: TGTGCCAGCAGGGCCAGGGACGGTGAAAAACTGTTTTTT. It specifies CASRARDGEKLFF.

This chain connects TRBV7-9 to TRBJ2-7, with D perhaps TRBD1 or TRBD2 (5 bases each). The ends were cut back, 1 base at V and 0 bases at J, with 7 bases in the middle. This CDR3 spans 14 amino acids. Germline CDR1 and CDR2: SEHNR and FQNEAQ (reference sequence). CDR3 nucleotide sequence: TGTGCCAGCAGCTTAGACGGGGCCTCCTACGAGCAGTACTTC. Amino acid sequence: CASSLDGASYEQYF. Using reference TRBV7-9 and TRBJ2-7 for the parts outside the CDR3, the full variable domain is DTGVSQNPRHKITKRGQNVTFRCDPISEHNRLYWYRQTLGQGPEFLTYFQNEAQLEKSRLLSDRFSAERPKGSFSTLEIQRTEQGDSAMYLCASSLDGASYEQYFGPGTRLTVT.